This TCR beta chain was captured in a study of blood T cells in healthy people across ages. Using a J-beta primer mix together with a sample-barcoded 5' primer, a second PCR was run for roughly 7 to 12 cycles. TCRdb re-analysed the 5' RACE reads in MiXCR, keeping a single row per CDR3 protein. The profile covers 750,000 to 950,000 distinct CDR3 sequences, with roughly 29% appearing a single time and around 9.6% taken by the ten largest. CDR3 size: 16 residues. Germline values: CDR1 SGHTA, CDR2 FQGNSA. After removal of 3 bases from V and 1 base from J, the junction contained 7 bases not matched to a gene. There are many counts of this clonotype. The same specimen was also included in a second study, on T cells of mothers and their children. From that report: Donation was provided by three healthy Caucasian mothers along with their six children.

Sequences were obtained from blood. The sequence was collected from a woman between 35 and 50 years old in good health. The V call is TRBV7-2, the J call TRBJ2-3, with TRBD2 matching over 7 bases. The CDR3 loop reads CASSFGRGTRTDTQYF. The CDR3 DNA follows: TGTGCCAGCAGCTTCGGGCGGGGGACCCGCACAGATACGCAGTATTTT. Full variable domain (outside the CDR3, taken from reference TRBV7-2 and TRBJ2-3): GAGVSQSPSNKVTEKGKDVELRCDPISGHTALYWYRQSLGQGLEFLIYFQGNSAPDKSGLPSDRFSAERTGGSVSTLTIQRTQQEDSAVYLCASSFGRGTRTDTQYFGPGTRLTVL.